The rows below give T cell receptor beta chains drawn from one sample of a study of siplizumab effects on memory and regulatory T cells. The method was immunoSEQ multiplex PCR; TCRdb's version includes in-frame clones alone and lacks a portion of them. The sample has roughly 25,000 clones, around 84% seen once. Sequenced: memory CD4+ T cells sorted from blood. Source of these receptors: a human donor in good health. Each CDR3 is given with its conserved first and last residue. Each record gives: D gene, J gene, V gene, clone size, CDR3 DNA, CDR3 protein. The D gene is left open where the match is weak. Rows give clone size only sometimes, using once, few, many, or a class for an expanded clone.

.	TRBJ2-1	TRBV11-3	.	TGTGCCAGCAGCCCTAGGTTGAGCTCCTACAATGAGCAGTTCTTC	CASSPRLSSYNEQFF
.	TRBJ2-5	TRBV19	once	TGTGCCAGTAGTATGGGCCGTTGGGAGACCCAGTACTTC	CASSMGRWETQYF
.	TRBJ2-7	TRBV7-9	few	TGTGCCAGCAGCCCCCGTTGGAAAGACCTTCCCTCCTACGAGCAGTACTTC	CASSPRWKDLPSYEQYF
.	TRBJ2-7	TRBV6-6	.	TGTGCCAGCAGTTCGAGCGGATACGAGCAGTACTTC	CASSSSGYEQYF
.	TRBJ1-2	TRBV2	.	TGTGCCAGCGTCGAGGGACGGAGCCTCTATGGCTACACCTTC	CASVEGRSLYGYTF
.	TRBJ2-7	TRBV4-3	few	TGCGCCAGCAGCCAAGGCGACGGAAGCTACGAGCAGTACTTC	CASSQGDGSYEQYF
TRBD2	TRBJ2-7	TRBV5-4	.	TGTGCCAGCAGCCTCCGGAGCGGGAGAGGGTACGAGCAGTACTTC	CASSLRSGRGYEQYF
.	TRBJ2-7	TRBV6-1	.	TGTGCCAGCAGTGAGTCCCCTCTTCAAGGCAGTCAGTACTTC	CASSESPLQGSQYF
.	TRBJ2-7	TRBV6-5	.	TGTGCCAGCAGCAGGGACTCCTTGGGAGAGCAGTACTTC	CASSRDSLGEQYF
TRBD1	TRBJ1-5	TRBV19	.	TGTGCCAGTAGTACCAAGGGGGGGCGGGACAGGACCCCCGGTCAGCCCCAGCATTTT	CASSTKGGRDRTPGQPQHF
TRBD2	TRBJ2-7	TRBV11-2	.	TGTGCCACTGCCCGGGACGGGAGGTCCTACGAGCAGTACTTC	CATARDGRSYEQYF
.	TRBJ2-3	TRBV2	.	TGTGCCAGCAGTGATTGGTACACAGATACGCAGTATTTT	CASSDWYTDTQYF
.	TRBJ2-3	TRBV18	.	TGTGCCAGCTCTCCTAGCACAGATACGCAGTATTTT	CASSPSTDTQYF
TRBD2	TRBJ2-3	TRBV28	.	TGTGCCAGCAGACCCGGGACTAGCGGGACGACAGATACGCAGTATTTT	CASRPGTSGTTDTQYF
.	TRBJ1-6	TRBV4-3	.	TGCGCCAGCAGCCAAGACCATAATAATTCACCCCTCCACTTT	CASSQDHNNSPLHF
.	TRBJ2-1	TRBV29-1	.	TGCAGCGTGCCGGGACTCCGGGACAAGGCGCAGTTCTTC	CSVPGLRDKAQFF
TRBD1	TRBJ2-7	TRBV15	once	TGTGCCACCAGCACGGGACAGGGAGCTTACGAGCAGTACTTC	CATSTGQGAYEQYF
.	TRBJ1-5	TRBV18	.	TGTGCCAGCTCACGAGGGGGAACCTCAGATCAGCCCCAGCATTTT	CASSRGGTSDQPQHF
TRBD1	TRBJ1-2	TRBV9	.	TGTGCCAGCAGCGTGGACAGGGATAACTATGGCTACACCTTC	CASSVDRDNYGYTF
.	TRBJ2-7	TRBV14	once	TGTGCCAGCAGCCCACCCGGGGTAAAACCCAACTCCTACGAGCAGTACTTC	CASSPPGVKPNSYEQYF
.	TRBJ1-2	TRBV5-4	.	TGTGCCAGCAAGGACAGAAACTATGGCTACACCTTC	CASKDRNYGYTF
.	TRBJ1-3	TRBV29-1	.	TGCAGCGCTTCCATTCGACAGGCGAGCTCTGGAAACACCATATATTTT	CSASIRQASSGNTIYF
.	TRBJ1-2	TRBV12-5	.	TGTGCTAGTGGTTTGGCACTAGGGGTTGGATTATCTAGTGGCTACACCTTC	CASGLALGVGLSSGYTF
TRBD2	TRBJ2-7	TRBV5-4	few	TGTGCCAGCAGCCTGCCAGGGCGGGAGTCCTACGAGCAGTACTTC	CASSLPGRESYEQYF
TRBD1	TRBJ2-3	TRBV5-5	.	TGTGCCAGCAGCTTGGACGGGACAGCCACAGATACGCAGTATTTT	CASSLDGTATDTQYF
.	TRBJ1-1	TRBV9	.	TGTGCCAGCAGCGTAGAAGGAGGATGGGCGAACACTGAAGCTTTCTTT	CASSVEGGWANTEAFF
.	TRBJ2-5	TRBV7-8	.	TGTGCCAGCAGCTTAGGACTGGTAGAGACCCAGTACTTC	CASSLGLVETQYF
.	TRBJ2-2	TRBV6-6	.	TGTGCCAGCAGACTCGACAGGACCGGGGAGCTGTTTTTT	CASRLDRTGELFF
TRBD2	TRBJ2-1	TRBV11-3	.	TGTGCCAGCAGCTTTGGGACTAGCGGCCTTCGCGAGCAGTTCTTC	CASSFGTSGLREQFF
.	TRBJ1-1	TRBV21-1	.	TGTGCCAGCAGCAAAGAAGGCGATTCGTGGGACACTGAAGCTTTCTTT	CASSKEGDSWDTEAFF
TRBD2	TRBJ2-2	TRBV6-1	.	TGTGCCAGCAGTGAAAAAGGACTAGCGGGCTTCGGGGAGCTGTTTTTT	CASSEKGLAGFGELFF
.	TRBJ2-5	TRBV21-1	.	TGTGCCAGCAGCAGAGCCCGGGACAAGCAAGAGACCCAGTACTTC	CASSRARDKQETQYF
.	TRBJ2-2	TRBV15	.	TGTGCCACCAGCCCAGGGGATATTGGGGACACCGGGGAGCTGTTTTTT	CATSPGDIGDTGELFF
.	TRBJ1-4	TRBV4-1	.	TGCGCCAGCAGCCAGGTTTCGGGGGGTAATGAAAAACTGTTTTTT	CASSQVSGGNEKLFF
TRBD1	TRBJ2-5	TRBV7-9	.	TGTGCCAGCACCATGGGACAGTCCGAGGAGACCCAGTACTTC	CASTMGQSEETQYF
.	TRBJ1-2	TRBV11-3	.	TGTGCCAGCAGCTTAGCGGCGGTCAACTATGGCTACACCTTC	CASSLAAVNYGYTF
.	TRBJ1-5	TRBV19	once	TGTGCCAGTAGTATAGCAGGGAATGGCAATCAGCCCCAGCATTTT	CASSIAGNGNQPQHF
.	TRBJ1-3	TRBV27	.	TGTGCCAGCAGCCAGGATTGGGGGCACAGCTCTGGAAACACCATATATTTT	CASSQDWGHSSGNTIYF
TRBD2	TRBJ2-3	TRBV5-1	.	TGCGCCAGCAGACCCCGTACTAGCGAAACGACAGATACGCAGTATTTT	CASRPRTSETTDTQYF
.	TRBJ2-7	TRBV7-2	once	TGTGCCAGCAGCTTAACAGGCTACGAGCAGTACTTC	CASSLTGYEQYF
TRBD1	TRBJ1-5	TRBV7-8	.	TGTGCCAGCAGCTTAGTTCAGGGGGCCCAGCCCCAGCATTTT	CASSLVQGAQPQHF
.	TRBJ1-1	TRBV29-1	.	TGCAGCGTTGGACCCTCGAACACTGAAGCTTTCTTT	CSVGPSNTEAFF
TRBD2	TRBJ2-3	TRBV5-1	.	TGCGCCAGCAGCTTGGGTATAGCGGGAGCCCCGGATACGCAGTATTTT	CASSLGIAGAPDTQYF
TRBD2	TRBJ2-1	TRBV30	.	TGTGCCTGGAGTCGGAGCGGGAACAATGAGCAGTTCTTC	CAWSRSGNNEQFF
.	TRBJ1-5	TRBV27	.	TGTGCCAGCAGGAATGGGGCGTGGGACAATCAGCCCCAGCATTTT	CASRNGAWDNQPQHF
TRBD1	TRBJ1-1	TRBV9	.	TGTGCCAGCAGCGAACAGGGGGCGAACACTGAAGCTTTCTTT	CASSEQGANTEAFF
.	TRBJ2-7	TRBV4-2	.	TGTGCCAGCAGCCAAGATAAGGGACAAACCTACGAGCAGTACTTC	CASSQDKGQTYEQYF
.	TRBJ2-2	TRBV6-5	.	TGTGCCAGCAGTTACTCGAGGGGCACCGGGGAGCTGTTTTTT	CASSYSRGTGELFF
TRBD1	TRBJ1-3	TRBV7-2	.	TGTGCCAGCAGCTTATCTGGACAGGGGAACACCATATATTTT	CASSLSGQGNTIYF
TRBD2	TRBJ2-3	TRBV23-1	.	TGCGCCAGCAGTCAATCATGGCCTAGCGGGAGGGCCTTAACAGATACGCAGTATTTT	CASSQSWPSGRALTDTQYF
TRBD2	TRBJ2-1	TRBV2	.	TGTGCCAGCAGTGAAGCGATCCACATTAGCGGGAGGAGCTACAATGAGCAGTTCTTC	CASSEAIHISGRSYNEQFF